Sequencing of this T cell receptor beta chain was carried out in a study of response to subunit inactivated influenza vaccine. TCRdb reprocessed the RT-PCR reads with MiXCR, giving one entry per CDR3 protein. The repertoire includes 500,000 to 600,000 distinct CDR3 sequences, 15% to 20% of them detected once, and less than 4% sits in the top ten. The CDR3 is 16 amino acids. V lost 4 bases, J lost 1 base, and 4 bases stayed unmatched. Germline-derived CDR1 and CDR2 are ENHRY and SYGVKD. The V and J genes are TRBV10-3 and TRBJ1-1, with TRBD1 matching 12 bases. This clonotype was sampled from a man between 50 and 75 years old who received an inactivated influenza vaccine. Sequenced here: CD4+ T cells sorted from PBMCs, sampled around 25 months after vaccination. The DNA for the CDR3 is TGTGCCATCAGTGCCCGGGACAGGGGGCAGAACACTGAAGCTTTCTTT. Translated: CAISARDRGQNTEAFF.